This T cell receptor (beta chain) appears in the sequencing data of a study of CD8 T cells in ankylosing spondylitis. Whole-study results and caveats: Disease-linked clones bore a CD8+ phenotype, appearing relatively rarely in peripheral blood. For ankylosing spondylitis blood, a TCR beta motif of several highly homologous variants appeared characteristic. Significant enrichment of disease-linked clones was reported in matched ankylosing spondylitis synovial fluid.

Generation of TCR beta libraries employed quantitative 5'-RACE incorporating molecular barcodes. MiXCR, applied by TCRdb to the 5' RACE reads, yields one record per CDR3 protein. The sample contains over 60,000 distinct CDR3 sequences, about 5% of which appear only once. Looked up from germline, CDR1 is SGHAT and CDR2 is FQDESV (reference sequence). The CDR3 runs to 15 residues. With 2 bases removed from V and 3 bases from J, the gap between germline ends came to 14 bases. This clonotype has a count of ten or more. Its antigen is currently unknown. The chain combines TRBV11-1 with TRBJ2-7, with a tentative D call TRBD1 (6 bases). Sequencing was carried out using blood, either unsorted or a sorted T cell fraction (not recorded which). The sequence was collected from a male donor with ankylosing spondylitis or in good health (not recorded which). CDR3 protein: CASSLLWDTDYEQYF. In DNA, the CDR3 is TGTGCCAGCAGCTTATTGTGGGACACTGACTACGAGCAGTACTTC.